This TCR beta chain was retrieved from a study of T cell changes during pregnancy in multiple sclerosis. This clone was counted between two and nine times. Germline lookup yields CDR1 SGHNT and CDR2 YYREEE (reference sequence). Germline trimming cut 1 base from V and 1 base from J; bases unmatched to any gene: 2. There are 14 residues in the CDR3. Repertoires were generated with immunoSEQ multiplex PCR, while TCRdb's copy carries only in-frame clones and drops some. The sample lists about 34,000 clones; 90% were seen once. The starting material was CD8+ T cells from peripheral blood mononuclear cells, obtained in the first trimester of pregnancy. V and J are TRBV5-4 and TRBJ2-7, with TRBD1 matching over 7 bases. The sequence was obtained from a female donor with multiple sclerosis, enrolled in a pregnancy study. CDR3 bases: TGTGCCAGCAGCTTGTCCAGGGGGTCCTACGAGCAGTACTTC. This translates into CASSLSRGSYEQYF.